The 26 T cell receptor beta chains presented below share a single source sample, sequenced in a study of CD8 T cells in Susac syndrome. Random hexamers served to reverse transcribe roughly 0.5 to 1 ug RNA. TCRdb reprocessed the immunoSEQ multiplex PCR reads via MiXCR and lists one record per CDR3 protein. The data contain approximately 120,000 distinct CDR3 sequences, just under 95% of them singletons. Material for sequencing was CD8+ T cells from PBMCs. The receptors were sampled from a human donor with Susac syndrome.

The sample holds one count of this clonotype. The rearrangement joins TRBV12-3 or TRBV12-4 to TRBJ2-1; D is ambiguous. The CDR3 consists of 13 residues. With 5 bases removed from V and 3 bases from J, the gap between germline ends came to 8 bases. CDR3 in amino acids: CASSKEYYNEQFF. CDR3 coding DNA: TGTGCCAGCAGTAAGGAATACTACAATGAGCAGTTCTTC.

This clonotype was counted only a few times. The genes are TRBV12-3 or TRBV12-4 and TRBJ2-5, with 12 bases aligning to TRBD2. This CDR3 is built from 15 residues. With 1 base clipped from V and 5 bases from J, the junction kept 2 bases outside the gene matches. As DNA, the CDR3 is TGTGCCAGCAGTTTAGTACTAGCGGGAGGCGAGACCCAGTACTTC. Translated: CASSLVLAGGETQYF.

This sequence joins TRBV4-1 and TRBJ1-1; weak D call: TRBD1 (6 bases). Trimming shortened V by 1 base and J by 5 bases, and 14 bases separated the two germline ends. This CDR3 contains 15 residues. Germline lookup yields CDR1 MGHRA and CDR2 YSYEKL. The CDR3 DNA is TGCGCCAGCAGCCAAGCGGGGGGGCCGGGGACTGAAGCTTTCTTT. It is translated as CASSQAGGPGTEAFF.

This clonotype was seen a single time. The chain employs TRBV5-4 and TRBJ2-7; 9 bases are a match to TRBD2. There are 17 residues in the CDR3. The ends lost 2 bases at V and 3 bases at J; junction bases unmatched: 12. Germline V CDR1 and CDR2: SGHNT, YYREEE (reference sequence). The CDR3 nucleotides are TGTGCCAGCAGCTTTGATTTGCGGGAGGGCGTAGACTACGAGCAGTACTTC. This sequence encodes CASSFDLREGVDYEQYF.

The chain is built from TRBV5-4 and TRBJ1-1, with 8 bases lining up with TRBD1. The germline CDR1 and CDR2 sequences are SGHNT and YYREEE (reference sequence). The ends lost 5 bases at V and 2 bases at J; junction bases unmatched: 2. This CDR3 spans 13 amino acids. The DNA of the CDR3 is TGTGCCAGCAGGGGACAGGACAACACTGAAGCTTTCTTT. Translated: CASRGQDNTEAFF.

The table lists this clonotype with a count of one. The J gene is TRBJ2-5, the V gene TRBV18; D is unclear. This CDR3 region has 13 residues. Trimming cost V 2 bases and J 4 bases, with 8 bases left between them. Germline CDR1 reads KGHSH; CDR2 reads LQKENI. CDR3 sequence reads: CASSPAGTETQYF. As DNA, the CDR3 is TGTGCCAGCTCACCAGCAGGAACAGAGACCCAGTACTTC.

The chain employs TRBV9 and TRBJ2-5; D ambiguous. Germline assignment: CDR1 SGDLS and CDR2 YYNGEE. Trimming removed 5 bases at V and 5 bases at J, with 10 bases between. This CDR3 comprises 12 residues. In nucleotides, the CDR3 is TGTGCCAGCAGGGGCATTGAGGAGACCCAGTACTTC. Residues: CASRGIEETQYF.

The V gene is TRBV27, the J gene TRBJ2-3; D remains unclear. Trimming pared 6 bases from V and 0 bases from J, leaving 13 bases between. CDR1 is MNHEY, CDR2 SMNVEV, per germline (reference sequence). The CDR3 extends over 15 amino acids. The CDR3 region is CASSRSSSSTDTQYF. The CDR3 DNA follows: TGTGCCAGCAGCCGCTCCAGTTCTAGCACAGATACGCAGTATTTT.

V is TRBV3-1 and J is TRBJ1-5; no definite D call. CDR3 length: 14 residues. Germline CDR1 is LGHDT and CDR2 is YNNKEL (reference sequence). V was shortened by 0 bases and J by 4 bases, with 7 bases between the two germline ends. CDR3 in amino acids: CASSQERWNQPQHF. The CDR3 DNA reads TGTGCCAGCAGCCAAGAACGGTGGAATCAGCCCCAGCATTTT. The full variable domain, in which reference TRBV3-1 and TRBJ1-5 provide the parts outside the CDR3, is DTAVSQTPKYLVTQMGNDKSIKCEQNLGHDTMYWYKQDSKKFLKIMFSYNNKELIINETVPNRFSPKSPDKAHLNLHINSLELGDSAVYFCASSQERWNQPQHFGDGTRLSIL.

This chain uses TRBV7-2 with TRBJ2-5; D remains unclear. The CDR3 is 15 residues long. CDR1 and CDR2 (germline): SGHTA, FQGNSA. Trimming cost V 4 bases and J 10 bases, with 22 bases left between them. The CDR3: CASSSPLGPGLGQYF. In DNA, the CDR3 is TGTGCCAGCAGCTCCCCTTTAGGCCCCGGGTTGGGCCAGTACTTC. The variable domain in full, with the rest retrieved from reference TRBV7-2 and TRBJ2-5, is GAGVSQSPSNKVTEKGKDVELRCDPISGHTALYWYRQSLGQGLEFLIYFQGNSAPDKSGLPSDRFSAERTGGSVSTLTIQRTQQEDSAVYLCASSSPLGPGLGQYFGPGTRLLVL.

There are a few counts of this clonotype. The chain combines TRBV5-4 with TRBJ2-2, with D perhaps TRBD1 or TRBD2 (5 bases each). Germline CDR1 reads SGHNT; CDR2 reads YYREEE (reference sequence). The CDR3 runs 13 residues. The V end lost 2 bases, the J end lost 4 bases, and 6 bases lay between the germline ends. CDR3 sequence: CASSFGTTGELFF. For the CDR3, the DNA is TGTGCCAGCAGCTTTGGGACCACCGGGGAGCTGTTTTTT.

The CDR3: CASSPPGLAGVGAYNEQFF. CDR3 in DNA: TGTGCCAGCAGCCCACCGGGACTAGCGGGGGTGGGAGCGTACAATGAGCAGTTCTTC. The V gene is TRBV12-3 or TRBV12-4, the J gene TRBJ2-1; TRBD2 matches at 14 bases. CDR3 length: 19 amino acids. V lost 6 bases, J lost 4 bases, and 14 bases stayed unmatched.

This chain links TRBV4-1 with TRBJ2-3; D uncertain. Deletions cut 3 bases from V and 7 bases from J, with 8 bases between. The CDR3 runs to 12 residues. Germline V gene data show CDR1 as MGHRA and CDR2 as YSYEKL. The CDR3 DNA follows: TGCGCCAGCAGCCAGTTTGGGTATACGCAGTATTTT. It encodes CASSQFGYTQYF.

V usage is TRBV4-1 and J usage is TRBJ2-2; 13 bases fit TRBD2. V shed 1 base and J 5 bases; nucleotides not matched to a gene: 7. CDR1 and CDR2 from the germline V gene are MGHRA and YSYEKL. This CDR3 is 18 amino acids long. The CDR3 bases are TGCGCCAGCAGCCAAGTTCCCGGGACTAGCGGGATAACCGGGGAGCTGTTTTTT. Encoded protein: CASSQVPGTSGITGELFF.

DNA of the CDR3: TGTGCCAGCAGCCCGCCGCCAGATACGCAGTATTTT. Residues: CASSPPPDTQYF. The rearrangement links TRBV9 to TRBJ2-3; D is uncertain. CDR1 is SGDLS and CDR2 is YYNGEE in the germline V gene. V lost 4 bases and J 4 bases, leaving 7 bases between the germline ends. CDR3 length: 12 residues.

This clonotype was seen just once. V gene TRBV6-6 combines with J gene TRBJ2-5, with 11 bases matching TRBD1. With 11 bases clipped from V and 4 bases from J, the junction kept 12 bases outside the gene matches. Germline CDR1 is MNHNY and CDR2 is SVGAGI (reference sequence). The CDR3 contains 15 residues. CDR3 region: CAATLGQGVGETQYF. The CDR3 region has the DNA TGTGCCGCAACCCTGGGACAGGGGGTCGGAGAGACCCAGTACTTC.

The chain recombines TRBV25-1 with TRBJ2-2; D is uncertain. Trimming stripped 1 base from V and 5 bases from J, with 8 bases between. CDR3 length equals 14 residues. Germline lookup yields CDR1 MGHDK and CDR2 SYGVNS. The CDR3 protein is CASSELRVTGELFF. For the CDR3, the DNA is TGTGCCAGCAGTGAATTAAGGGTTACCGGGGAGCTGTTTTTT. Drawing the rest from reference TRBV25-1 and TRBJ2-2, the complete variable domain is EADIYQTPRYLVIGTGKKITLECSQTMGHDKMYWYQQDPGMELHLIHYSYGVNSTEKGDLSSESTVSRIRTEHFPLTLESARPSHTSQYLCASSELRVTGELFFGEGSRLTVL.

Here the CDR3 DNA reads TGTGCCAGTAGTATTGGGGCGATGGGGAATGAGCAGTTCTTC. It translates to CASSIGAMGNEQFF. The chain joins TRBV19 to TRBJ2-1, with D perhaps TRBD1 (5 bases). This CDR3 spans 14 amino acids. V lost 3 bases, J lost 7 bases, and 13 bases lay in between. Germline assignment: CDR1 LNHDA and CDR2 SQIVND (reference sequence).

V is TRBV2 and J is TRBJ1-3; no clear D gene. V was cut by 3 bases and J by 0 bases, with 9 bases left in between. CDR3 length: 15 amino acids. Germline V gene sequence: CDR1 SNHLY, CDR2 FYNNEI. This CDR3 reads CASSDNSLSGNTIYF. The DNA for the CDR3 is TGTGCCAGCAGTGATAACAGCCTCTCTGGAAACACCATATATTTT.

This clonotype was seen only once. This sequence joins TRBV7-2 and TRBJ1-1; D not certain. The CDR3 contains 13 residues. The germline V gene encodes CDR1 SGHTA and CDR2 FQGNSA. Trimming stripped 3 bases from V and 0 bases from J, with 5 bases between. The CDR3 DNA reads as TGTGCCAGCAGCTTTGAGGTGAACACTGAAGCTTTCTTT. It yields the protein CASSFEVNTEAFF.

The chain carries TRBV9 and TRBJ2-1; D not resolved. The CDR3 contains 12 residues. In germline, CDR1 is SGDLS, CDR2 YYNGEE. V was clipped by 0 bases and J by 7 bases, with 5 bases between them. The CDR3 nucleotides read TGTGCCAGCAGCGTAGGTGAGAATGAGCAGTTCTTC. Translation gives CASSVGENEQFF.

The chain is built from TRBV9 and TRBJ2-2, with D perhaps matching TRBD1 (6 bases). The V gene lost 2 bases and the J gene lost 6 bases, with 14 bases spanning the gap. In germline, CDR1 is SGDLS, CDR2 YYNGEE. The CDR3 has 15 residues. CDR3 sequence (DNA): TGTGCCAGCAGCGTCCTCCCCTCAGGGGCCGGGGAGCTGTTTTTT. Its translation is CASSVLPSGAGELFF. Full variable domain (missing parts from reference TRBV9 and TRBJ2-2): DSGVTQTPKHLITATGQRVTLRCSPRSGDLSVYWYQQSLDQGLQFLIQYYNGEERAKGNILERFSAQQFPDLHSELNLSSLELGDSALYFCASSVLPSGAGELFFGEGSRLTVL.

The CDR3 sequence: CSARGGREGSYEQYF. Here the CDR3 DNA reads TGCAGTGCTAGAGGGGGCCGGGAGGGCTCCTACGAGCAGTACTTC. The gene calls are TRBV20-1 and TRBJ2-7, with TRBD2 identical over 8 bases. The CDR3 spans 15 residues. Unmatched junction bases numbered 5, after V lost 1 base and J lost 0 bases. Germline CDR1 and CDR2: DFQATT and SNEGSKA (reference sequence).

This clonotype was seen just once. The chain links TRBV20-1 to TRBJ1-6, with a tentative D call TRBD1 (6 bases). V lost 2 bases, J lost 5 bases, and 19 bases lay in between. Germline V gene lookup returns CDR1 DFQATT and CDR2 SNEGSKA (reference sequence). The CDR3 sequence is 17 residues long. The DNA for the CDR3 is TGCAGTGCTAGAACCCCCCGGGACACCACAGATAATTCACCCCTCCACTTT. It specifies CSARTPRDTTDNSPLHF.

The chain has TRBV2 and TRBJ1-4; no clear D gene. The V and J ends lost 0 bases and 7 bases respectively, with 15 bases between them. This CDR3 spans 16 amino acids. CDR1 and CDR2 (germline): SNHLY, FYNNEI. The CDR3 coding sequence is TGTGCCAGCAGTGAAGCGCCAAATGAGTCGGCTGAAAAACTGTTTTTT. Translation gives CASSEAPNESAEKLFF.

This clonotype turned up a few times. The V gene is TRBV7-9, the J gene TRBJ2-3, with D possibly TRBD2 on 7 matching bases. CDR3 size: 13 residues. V was pared by 5 bases and J by 4 bases, with 10 bases between. Germline lookup yields CDR1 SEHNR and CDR2 FQNEAQ (reference sequence). The chain's CDR3 is CASSGGAADTQYF. The CDR3 DNA reads as TGTGCCAGCAGCGGGGGGGCCGCAGATACGCAGTATTTT.